This paragraph covers one T cell receptor (beta chain) sequence. In this sample, this clone turned up a few times. No cognate antigen has been identified for it. Base qualities were left out, and no much larger clone turns up one base away. Using bias-controlled multiplex PCR with the immunoSEQ v3 hsTCRB kit, the TCR beta CDR3 regions were amplified from genomic DNA. An Illumina NextSeq 500 was used to sequence the TCR libraries, reaching roughly 1.8 million read pairs at survey level or about 5-6.5 million at deep level. Per the authors' processing: V, D and J genes were assigned, non-productive sequences were removed, and clonality was reported by immunoSEQ Analyzer software. Repertoires were compared using productive Simpson clonality and Morisita overlap index of productive TRB rearrangements between infused TIL and blood. For each clone in blood, the absolute clonotype count was estimated by multiplying the lymphocyte count by the CD3+ fraction and by the clone's productive frequency. Not all clones reach the TCRdb copy of this immuneACCESS table, which keeps in-frame sequences only. Checked studies attribute under half of the gap to unresolved V genes and leave the rest unexplained. V and J calls and clone size are those listed in that table; D and trimming were worked out from the DNA. In this sample the table shows 57,000 or so clones, 80% to 90% of which occur a single time. In total, the top ten clones hold 2.6% of the sample.

The sample originates from a study of TIL therapy for anti-PD-1-resistant metastatic lung cancer (dated by TCRdb to the early 2020s). About the full investigation: Tumors were collected before any PD-1/PD-L1 blockade, after which patients were given nivolumab, and patients who progressed were given lymphodepletion, an infusion of expanded TIL and IL-2. A median age of roughly 54 years (range about 38-80) and a median tumor PD-L1 proportion score of more than 5% were recorded among enrolled patients. The cohort was predominantly lung adenocarcinoma, with a few EGFR-mutant and two ALK-rearranged tumors, and half of patients were current or former smokers. A median non-synonymous tumor mutation burden of about 1.5 mutations per megabase was determined across the cohort by whole-exome sequencing. T cell receptor beta sequencing of tumor and peripheral blood served to follow clonotypes across the tumor, the expanded TIL product, and serial blood samples.

The investigation overall reported the following: The study protocol defined all tumor marker inferences as exploratory. The cohort was highly selected, including more treatment-naive, never-smoker and oncogene-addicted patients than is typical, which limits generalizability. Infused TIL clonotypes partially replaced the baseline peripheral repertoire then decayed over months, with no apparent association between persistence and response.

Including cysteine and phenylalanine, the CDR3 has 15 amino acids. CDR3 DNA is the only sequence kept; it has 45 bases, read in frame from the first base. For CDR1 and CDR2, the germline V gene lists SGHRS and YFSETQ. The junction shows trimming of 0 bases on V and 7 bases on J, and the gene matches do not reach 6 bases of it. The sample's time point label, in plain terms: pre-treatment sample, taken before nivolumab and TIL therapy. Adults with stage 4 NSCLC were enrolled in a dual-center phase I trial from 2017 to early 2020. The samples were drawn from an open-label, single-arm phase I trial testing tumor-infiltrating lymphocyte therapy combined with nivolumab in advanced non-small cell lung cancer. Blood mononuclear cells from EDTA tubes were separated on a Ficoll gradient and snap-frozen as pellets, and DNA was extracted from the cells using a Qiagen mini-prep kit.

The receptor chain draws on TRBV5-1 and TRBJ1-1; TRBD1 agrees with 10 junctional bases. Material: blood, obtained at baseline. The TCR originated in a person between 30 and 79 years old with non-small cell lung cancer. The CDR3 here reads CASSLAGTGVGEAFF. In nucleotide form, the sequence is TGCGCCAGCAGCTTGGCCGGGACAGGGGTCGGTGAAGCTTTCTTT.